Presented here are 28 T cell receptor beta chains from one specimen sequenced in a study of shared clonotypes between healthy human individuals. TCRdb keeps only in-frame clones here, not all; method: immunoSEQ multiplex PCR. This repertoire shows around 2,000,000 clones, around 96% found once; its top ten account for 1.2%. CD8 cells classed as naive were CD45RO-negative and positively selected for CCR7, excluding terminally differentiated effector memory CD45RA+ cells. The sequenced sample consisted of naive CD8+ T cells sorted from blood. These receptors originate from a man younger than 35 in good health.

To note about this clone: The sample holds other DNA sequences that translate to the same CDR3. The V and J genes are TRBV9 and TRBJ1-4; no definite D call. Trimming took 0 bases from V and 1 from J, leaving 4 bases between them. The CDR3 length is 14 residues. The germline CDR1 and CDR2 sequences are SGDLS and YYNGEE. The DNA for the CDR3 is TGTGCCAGCAGCGTAGAGGGAACTAATGAAAAACTGTTTTTT. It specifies CASSVEGTNEKLFF.

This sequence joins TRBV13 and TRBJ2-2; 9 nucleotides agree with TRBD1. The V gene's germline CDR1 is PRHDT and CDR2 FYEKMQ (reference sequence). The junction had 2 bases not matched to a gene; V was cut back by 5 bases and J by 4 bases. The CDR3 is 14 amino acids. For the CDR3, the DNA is TGTGCCAGCAGCCCGACAGGGGGCACCGGGGAGCTGTTTTTT. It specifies CASSPTGGTGELFF.

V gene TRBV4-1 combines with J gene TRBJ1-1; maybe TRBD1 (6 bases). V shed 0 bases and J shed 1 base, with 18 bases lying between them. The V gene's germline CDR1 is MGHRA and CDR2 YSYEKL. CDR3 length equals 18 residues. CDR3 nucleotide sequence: TGCGCCAGCAGCCAAGACGAGATTCTGGGGGCCGAGAACACTGAAGCTTTCTTT. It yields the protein CASSQDEILGAENTEAFF.

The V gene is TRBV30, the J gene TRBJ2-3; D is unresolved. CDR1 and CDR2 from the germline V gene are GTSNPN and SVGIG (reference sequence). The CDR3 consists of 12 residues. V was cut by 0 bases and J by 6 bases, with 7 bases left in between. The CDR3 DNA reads TGTGCCTGGAGTGTAACCGGGGATACGCAGTATTTT. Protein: CAWSVTGDTQYF.

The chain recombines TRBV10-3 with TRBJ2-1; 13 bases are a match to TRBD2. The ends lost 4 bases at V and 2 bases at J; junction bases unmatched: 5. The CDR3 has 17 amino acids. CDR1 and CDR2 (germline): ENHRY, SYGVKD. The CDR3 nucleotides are TGTGCCATCAGTGGTTACGGGACTAGCGGGACCTACAATGAGCAGTTCTTC. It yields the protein CAISGYGTSGTYNEQFF.

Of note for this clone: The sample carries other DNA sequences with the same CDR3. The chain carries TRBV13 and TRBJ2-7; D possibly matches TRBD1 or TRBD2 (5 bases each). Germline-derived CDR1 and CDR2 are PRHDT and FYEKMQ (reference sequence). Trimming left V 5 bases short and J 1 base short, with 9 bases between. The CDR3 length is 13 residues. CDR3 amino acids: CASSPGRSYEQYF. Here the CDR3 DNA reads TGTGCCAGCAGCCCGGGACGATCCTACGAGCAGTACTTC. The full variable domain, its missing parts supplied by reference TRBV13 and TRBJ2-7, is AAGVIQSPRHLIKEKRETATLKCYPIPRHDTVYWYQQGPGQDPQFLISFYEKMQSDKGSIPDRFSAQQFSDYHSELNMSSLELGDSALYFCASSPGRSYEQYFGPGTRLTVT.

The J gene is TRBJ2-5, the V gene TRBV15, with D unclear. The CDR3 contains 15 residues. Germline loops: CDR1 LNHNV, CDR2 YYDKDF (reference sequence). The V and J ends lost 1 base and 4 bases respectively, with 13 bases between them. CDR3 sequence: CATSRVIGVGETQYF. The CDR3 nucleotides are TGTGCCACCAGCAGAGTAATTGGGGTAGGAGAGACCCAGTACTTC.

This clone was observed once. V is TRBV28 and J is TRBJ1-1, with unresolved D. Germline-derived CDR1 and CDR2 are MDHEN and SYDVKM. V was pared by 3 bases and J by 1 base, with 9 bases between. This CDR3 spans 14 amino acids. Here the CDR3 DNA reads TGTGCCAGCAGTTTGTGGTCAGAGAACACTGAAGCTTTCTTT. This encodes CASSLWSENTEAFF.

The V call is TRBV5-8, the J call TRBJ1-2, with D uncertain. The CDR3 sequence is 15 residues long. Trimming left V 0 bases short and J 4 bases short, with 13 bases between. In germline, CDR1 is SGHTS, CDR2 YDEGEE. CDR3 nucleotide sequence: TGTGCCAGCAGCTTGGAGCGGGGATTCGGCTATGGCTACACCTTC. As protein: CASSLERGFGYGYTF.

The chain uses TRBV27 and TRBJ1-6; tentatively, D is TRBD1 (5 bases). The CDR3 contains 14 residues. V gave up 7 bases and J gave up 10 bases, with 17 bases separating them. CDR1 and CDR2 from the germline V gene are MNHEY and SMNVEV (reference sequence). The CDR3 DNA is TGTGCCAGCACCGGGACTACGTGGGGCTCACCCCTCCACTTT. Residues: CASTGTTWGSPLHF.

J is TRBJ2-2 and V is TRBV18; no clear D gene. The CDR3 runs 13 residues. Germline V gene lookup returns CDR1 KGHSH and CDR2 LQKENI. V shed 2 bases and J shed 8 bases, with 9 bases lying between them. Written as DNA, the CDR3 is TGTGCCAGCTCACCATTTGGTGGAGGGGAGCTGTTTTTT. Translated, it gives CASSPFGGGELFF.

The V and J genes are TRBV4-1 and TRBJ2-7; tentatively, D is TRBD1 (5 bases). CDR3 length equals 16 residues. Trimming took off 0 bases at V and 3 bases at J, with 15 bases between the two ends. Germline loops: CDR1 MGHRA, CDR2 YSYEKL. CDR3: CASSQDPAGQGYEQYF. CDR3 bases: TGCGCCAGCAGCCAAGACCCGGCAGGGCAGGGCTACGAGCAGTACTTC.

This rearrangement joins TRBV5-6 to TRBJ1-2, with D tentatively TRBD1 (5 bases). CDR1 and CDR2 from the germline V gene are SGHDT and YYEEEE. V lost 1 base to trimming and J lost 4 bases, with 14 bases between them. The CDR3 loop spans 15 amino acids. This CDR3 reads CASSLWGSLGYGYTF. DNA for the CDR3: TGTGCCAGCAGCTTGTGGGGGTCCCTCGGCTATGGCTACACCTTC. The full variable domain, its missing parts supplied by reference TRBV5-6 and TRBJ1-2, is DAGVTQSPTHLIKTRGQQVTLRCSPKSGHDTVSWYQQALGQGPQFIFQYYEEEERQRGNFPDRFSGHQFPNYSSELNVNALLLGDSALYLCASSLWGSLGYGYTFGSGTRLTVV.

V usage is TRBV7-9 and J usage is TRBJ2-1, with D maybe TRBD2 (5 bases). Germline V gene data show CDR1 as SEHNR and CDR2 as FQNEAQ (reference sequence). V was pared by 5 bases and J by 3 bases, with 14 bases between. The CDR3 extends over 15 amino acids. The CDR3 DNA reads TGTGCCAGCAGCGCTCCGCTAGCTATCTACAATGAGCAGTTCTTC. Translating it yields CASSAPLAIYNEQFF.

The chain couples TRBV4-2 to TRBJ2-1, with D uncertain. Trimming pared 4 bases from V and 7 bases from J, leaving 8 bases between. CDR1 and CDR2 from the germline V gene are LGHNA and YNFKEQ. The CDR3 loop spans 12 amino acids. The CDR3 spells CASSRRGNEQFF. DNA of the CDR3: TGTGCCAGCAGCCGCCGAGGTAATGAGCAGTTCTTC.

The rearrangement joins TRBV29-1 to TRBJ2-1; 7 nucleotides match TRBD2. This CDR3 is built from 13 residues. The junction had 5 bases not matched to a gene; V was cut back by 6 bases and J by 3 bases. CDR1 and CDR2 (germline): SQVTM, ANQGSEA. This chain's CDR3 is CSVNGLVYNEQFF. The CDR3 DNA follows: TGCAGCGTCAATGGACTAGTCTACAATGAGCAGTTCTTC.

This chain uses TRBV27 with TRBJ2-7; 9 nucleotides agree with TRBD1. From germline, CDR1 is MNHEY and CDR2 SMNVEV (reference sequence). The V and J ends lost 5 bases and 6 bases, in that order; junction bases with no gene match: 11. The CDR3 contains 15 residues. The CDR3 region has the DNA TGTGCCAGCAGTAGAGCCGGGACAGGGCAAGTCGAGCAGTACTTC. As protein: CASSRAGTGQVEQYF.

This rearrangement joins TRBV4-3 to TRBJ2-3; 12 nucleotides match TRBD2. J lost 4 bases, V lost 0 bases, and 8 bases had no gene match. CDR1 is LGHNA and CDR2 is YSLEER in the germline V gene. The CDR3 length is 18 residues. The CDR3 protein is CASSQDQLAGGSADTQYF. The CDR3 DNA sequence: TGCGCCAGCAGCCAAGATCAGCTAGCGGGAGGGTCTGCAGATACGCAGTATTTT.

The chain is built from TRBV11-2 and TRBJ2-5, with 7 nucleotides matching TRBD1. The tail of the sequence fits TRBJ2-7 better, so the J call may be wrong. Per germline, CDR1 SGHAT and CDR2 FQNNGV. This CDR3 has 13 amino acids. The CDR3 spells CASSPGTVYEQYF. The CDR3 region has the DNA TGTGCCAGCAGCCCCGGGACAGTATACGAGCAGTACTTC.

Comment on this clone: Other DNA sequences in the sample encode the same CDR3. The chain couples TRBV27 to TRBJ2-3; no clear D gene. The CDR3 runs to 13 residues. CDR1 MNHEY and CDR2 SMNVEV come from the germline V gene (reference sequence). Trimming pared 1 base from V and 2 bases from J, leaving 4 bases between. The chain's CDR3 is CASSLFSTDTQYF. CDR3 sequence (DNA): TGTGCCAGCAGTTTATTCTCCACAGATACGCAGTATTTT.

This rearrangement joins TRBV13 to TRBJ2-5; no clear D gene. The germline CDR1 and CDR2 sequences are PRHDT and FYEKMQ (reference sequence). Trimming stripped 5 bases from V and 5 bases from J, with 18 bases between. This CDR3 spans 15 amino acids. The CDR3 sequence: CASSGLKGLGETQYF. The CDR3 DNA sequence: TGTGCCAGCAGCGGTCTCAAGGGATTGGGGGAGACCCAGTACTTC.

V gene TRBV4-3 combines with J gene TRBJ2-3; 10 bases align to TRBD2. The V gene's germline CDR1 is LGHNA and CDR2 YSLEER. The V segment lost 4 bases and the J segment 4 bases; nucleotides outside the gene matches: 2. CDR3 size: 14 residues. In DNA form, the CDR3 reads TGCGCCAGCAGCCGGGGACTAGCGTCAGATACGCAGTATTTT. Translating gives CASSRGLASDTQYF.

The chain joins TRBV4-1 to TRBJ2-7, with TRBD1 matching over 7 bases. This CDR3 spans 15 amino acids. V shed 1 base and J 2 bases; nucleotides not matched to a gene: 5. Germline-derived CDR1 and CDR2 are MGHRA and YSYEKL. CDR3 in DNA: TGCGCCAGCAGCCAAGGAGGGGGCAGAACCTACGAGCAGTACTTC. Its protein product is CASSQGGGRTYEQYF.

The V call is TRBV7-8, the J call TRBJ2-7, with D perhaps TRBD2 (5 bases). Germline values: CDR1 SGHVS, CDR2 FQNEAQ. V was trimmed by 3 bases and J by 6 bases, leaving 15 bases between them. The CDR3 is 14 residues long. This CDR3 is CASSLAGSPGEQYF. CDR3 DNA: TGTGCCAGCAGCTTGGCGGGCTCCCCCGGCGAGCAGTACTTC.

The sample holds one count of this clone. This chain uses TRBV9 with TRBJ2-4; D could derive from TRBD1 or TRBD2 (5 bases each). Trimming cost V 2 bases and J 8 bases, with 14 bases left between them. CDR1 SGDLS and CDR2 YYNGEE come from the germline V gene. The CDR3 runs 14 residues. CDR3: CASSVSGVGDIQYF. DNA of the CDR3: TGTGCCAGCAGCGTCTCTGGAGTGGGGGACATTCAGTACTTC.

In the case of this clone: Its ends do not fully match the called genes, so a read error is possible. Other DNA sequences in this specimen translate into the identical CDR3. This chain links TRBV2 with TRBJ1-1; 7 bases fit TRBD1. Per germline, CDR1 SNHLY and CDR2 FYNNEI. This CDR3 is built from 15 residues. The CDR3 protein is CASSEGPRGRTEAFF. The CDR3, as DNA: TGTGCCAGCAGTGAGGGGCCCAGGGGGAGGACTGAGGCTTTCTTT. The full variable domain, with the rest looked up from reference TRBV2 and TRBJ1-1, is EPEVTQTPSHQVTQMGQEVILRCVPISNHLYFYWYRQILGQKVEFLVSFYNNEISEKSEIFDDQFSVERPDGSNFTLKIRSTKLEDSAMYFCASSEGPRGRTEAFFGQGTRLTVV.

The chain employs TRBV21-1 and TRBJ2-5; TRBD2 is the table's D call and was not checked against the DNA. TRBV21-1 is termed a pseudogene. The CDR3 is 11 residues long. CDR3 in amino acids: CASGGRKTQYF. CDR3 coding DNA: TGTGCCAGCGGGGGGAGGAAGACCCAGTACTTC.

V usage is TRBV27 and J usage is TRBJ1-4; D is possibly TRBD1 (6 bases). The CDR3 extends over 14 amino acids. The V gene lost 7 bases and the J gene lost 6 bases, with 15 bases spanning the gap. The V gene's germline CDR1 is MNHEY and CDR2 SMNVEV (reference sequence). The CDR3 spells CASTPGGADEKLFF. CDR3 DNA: TGTGCCAGCACCCCGGGGGGGGCGGATGAAAAACTGTTTTTT. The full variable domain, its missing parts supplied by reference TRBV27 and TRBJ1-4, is EAQVTQNPRYLITVTGKKLTVTCSQNMNHEYMSWYRQDPGLGLRQIYYSMNVEVTDKGDVPEGYKVSRKEKRNFPLILESPSPNQTSLYFCASTPGGADEKLFFGSGTQLSVL.